This T cell receptor (beta chain) was captured in a study of T-cell memory formation after mild COVID-19 (dated by TCRdb to the early 2020s). Turning to the overall study: TCR sequence clusters from the two donors were found to be largely donor specific. In two donors, T-cell clones that expanded and contracted after mild COVID-19 were tracked by sequencing TCRalpha and TCRbeta repertoires over time. The cohort was made up of two young adult volunteers, one female and one male, who were previously healthy.

Of note for this clonotype: Its antigen specificity is not known. There are no base qualities to consult, and no much larger clone falls within one base.

The instrument given in TCRdb is Illumina NovaSeq 6000. TCRalpha and TCRbeta cDNA libraries were constructed by 5'RACE with constant-segment primers, with sample barcodes and unique molecular identifiers being introduced. RNA was extracted from every sample with Trizol reagent. Libraries were amplified in two PCR steps, with a second sample barcode and Illumina TruSeq adapters added in the second step. Libraries were sequenced on an Illumina NovaSeq with 2 x 150 bp paired-end reads. Per the original workflow: Reads were demultiplexed and collapsed into UMI-guided consensus sequences with migec v1.2.7. Using mixcr v2.1.11, UMI consensuses were aligned to TRA and TRB V and J templates and then assembled into clonotypes. A clonotype was counted as expanded or contracted only if both edgeR and NoisET called the change significant, with noise models trained on biological replicates. edgeR calls used a false discovery rate-adjusted p below 0.01 and a log2 fold-change threshold of 1. PCA with hierarchical clustering of max-normalized trajectories of the 1000 most abundant clonotypes was used as exploratory dynamics analysis. The CD4 or CD8 phenotype of responding clones was assigned using the separately sequenced CD4+ and CD8+ repertoires. TCRdb redid the processing of the public reads, applying fastp at Q25 and MiXCR, and retained in-frame beta chains. Each CDR3 protein gets just one entry, which takes the most common genes and DNA from the rows behind it. The V and J calls shown here were made by TCRdb, not taken from the authors' results. The sample table lists about 430,000 distinct CDR3 sequences, roughly 18% of them with a count of one. The biggest ten clones account for roughly 21% of the sample.

CDR1 KGHSH and CDR2 LQKENI were looked up in the germline V gene. V sheds 2 bases and J sheds 5 bases, leaving 12 bases between their ends. The CDR3 covers 14 residues, taking in both the cysteine and the phenylalanine. Left in the record is the CDR3 DNA by itself, 42 bases read in frame from the first base. Ficoll-Paque density gradient centrifugation was used to isolate PBMCs. Results the study describes overall, beyond this receptor: SARS-CoV-2 specificity of the second-wave clones peaking on day 37 was not confirmed. The detection of some responding clones in pre-infection memory suggests that pre-existing cross-reactive memory T cells joined the SARS-CoV-2 response. The study covered only a couple of mild cases, and larger cohorts including severe cases with pre-infection samples were considered necessary. Clones that contracted from day 15 to 85 showed balanced CD4/CD8 phenotypes, whereas a second wave of clones that expanded from day 15 to 37 leaned towards CD4+. Contracting CD4+ clones turned up mainly in the CM and EM memory subsets, whereas EMRA was where CD8+ clones were enriched.

This clonotype originated in a man aged 18 to 29 who had mild COVID-19 (a few samples of this study predate the infection). The sample titles of this study are shuffled in the database, so cell type and time point are left out; the donor was told from shared clones. The specimen was PBMCs or a T cell subset sorted from them (not recorded which). The V gene is TRBV18 and the J gene is TRBJ2-5; the D gene is perhaps TRBD2, on 6 matching bases. The CDR3 region: CASSPTAGPETQYF. The DNA is as follows: TGTGCCAGCTCACCAACTGCGGGGCCGGAGACCCAGTACTTC. The CDR3, completed at both ends by the reference TRBV18 and TRBJ2-5 genes, gives the full variable domain NAGVMQNPRHLVRRRGQEARLRCSPMKGHSHVYWYRQLPEEGLKFMVYLQKENIIDESGMPKERFSAEFPKEGPSILRIQQVVRGDSAAYFCASSPTAGPETQYFGPGTRLLVL.